This TCR beta chain was documented in a study of cytomegalovirus exposure and HLA in healthy donors. Notes on the study in general: For most TCR sequences rarity was the rule, although some public TCRs occurred in many donors.

This clone appeared a few times. As yet, its antigen is unknown. Some clones are missing from TCRdb's copy, which holds only in-frame ones; the method was immunoSEQ multiplex PCR. In the table there are some 140,000 clones, roughly 86% of which are singletons. Looked up from germline, CDR1 is SNHLY and CDR2 is FYNNEI. With 0 bases removed from V and 8 bases from J, the gap between germline ends came to 13 bases. The CDR3 spans 14 residues. This chain uses TRBV2 with TRBJ1-2; D gene ambiguous. The specimen sequenced was PBMCs. The source is a human donor in good health. For the CDR3, the DNA is TGTGCCAGCAGTGAAGCAGGATCTGGGCGAGGCTACACCTTC. Its protein product is CASSEAGSGRGYTF.